This TCR beta chain was observed in a study of blood T cells in healthy people across ages. This clonotype was detected only once. CDR1 is ENHRY, CDR2 SYGVKD, per germline. With 3 bases removed from V and 4 bases from J, the gap between germline ends came to 10 bases. CDR3 length: 14 residues. A second roughly 6 to 12 cycle PCR used barcoded and J-beta primers. MiXCR was run by TCRdb on the 5' RACE reads, yielding one entry per CDR3 protein. The data show approximately 800,000 distinct CDR3 sequences, around 68% seen once. The TCR was taken from a man aged 25 to 45 in good health. The sample taken for sequencing was blood. The V and J genes are TRBV10-3 and TRBJ2-1; D possibly matches TRBD1 or TRBD2 (6 bases each). As DNA, the CDR3 is TGTGCCATCAGTGAAGGGGGGATGTACAATGAGCAGTTCTTC. It encodes CAISEGGMYNEQFF.